This T cell receptor (beta chain) comes out of a study of cytomegalovirus exposure and HLA in healthy donors. For the study at large: Of about 400 genotyped donors, 65% to 85% clustered with self-reported Caucasian donors. Points from the study as a whole: When the data were analyzed later, several of the most significant clusters appeared to be linked to common viral pathogens.

Unmatched junction bases numbered 9, after V lost 2 bases and J lost 5 bases. This CDR3 is 16 amino acids long. The germline V gene encodes CDR1 LNHDA and CDR2 SQIVND (reference sequence). A remark on this clone: What it binds is unknown.

PCR primers comprised 60 Vbeta and 13 Jbeta primers. Libraries were prepared by immunoSEQ multiplex PCR; TCRdb keeps only in-frame clonotypes and omits some of them. The profile shows 150,000 to 200,000 clones, roughly 80% of them singletons. This receptor was identified in a woman aged 25 to 45 in good health and CMV-seropositive. The sample consisted of PBMCs. The chain has TRBV19 and TRBJ2-1, with 7 bases matching TRBD2. The CDR3 reads CASSIRLSSGNNEQFF. The CDR3 DNA sequence: TGTGCCAGTAGTATAAGGTTGTCTAGCGGTAACAATGAGCAGTTCTTC.